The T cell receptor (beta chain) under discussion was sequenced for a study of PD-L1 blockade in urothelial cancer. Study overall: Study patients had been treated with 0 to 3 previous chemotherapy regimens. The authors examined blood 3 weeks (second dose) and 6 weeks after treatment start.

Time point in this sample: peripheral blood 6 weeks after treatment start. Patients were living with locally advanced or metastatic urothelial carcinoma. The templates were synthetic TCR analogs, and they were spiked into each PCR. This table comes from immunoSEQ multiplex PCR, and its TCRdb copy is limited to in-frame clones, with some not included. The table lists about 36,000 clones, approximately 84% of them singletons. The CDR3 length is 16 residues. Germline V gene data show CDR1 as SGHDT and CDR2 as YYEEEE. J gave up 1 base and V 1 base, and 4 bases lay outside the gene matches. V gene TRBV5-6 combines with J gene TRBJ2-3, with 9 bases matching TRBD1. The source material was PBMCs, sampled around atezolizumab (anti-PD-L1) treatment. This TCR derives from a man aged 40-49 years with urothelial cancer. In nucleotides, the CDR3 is TGTGCCAGCAGCTTGTTGGGACAGGGAGGCACAGATACGCAGTATTTT. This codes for CASSLLGQGGTDTQYF.